One and the same sample provided the 20 T cell receptor beta chains below, sequenced in a study of cytomegalovirus exposure and HLA in healthy donors. PCR involved 60 Vbeta and 13 Jbeta primers. The assay was immunoSEQ multiplex PCR, and TCRdb's table has in-frame clones only and misses some. This sample has approximately 75,000 clones, with roughly 82% found just once. Sequencing was carried out using PBMCs. All receptors derive from a man in his sixties or seventies in good health and CMV-seropositive.

The genes are TRBV7-2 and TRBJ2-5, with D possibly matching TRBD1 (5 bases). The CDR3 runs 12 residues. CDR1 and CDR2 from the germline V gene are SGHTA and FQGNSA. V lost 9 bases to trimming and J lost 5 bases, with 13 bases between them. The CDR3 region is CASSGAGETQYF. Written as DNA, the CDR3 is TGTGCCAGTAGTGGGGCAGGGGAGACCCAGTACTTC. Supplemented by reference TRBV7-2 and TRBJ2-5, the full variable domain reads GAGVSQSPSNKVTEKGKDVELRCDPISGHTALYWYRQSLGQGLEFLIYFQGNSAPDKSGLPSDRFSAERTGGSVSTLTIQRTQQEDSAVYLCASSGAGETQYFGPGTRLLVL.

The V call is TRBV6-1, the J call TRBJ2-7; perhaps TRBD1 as D (5 bases). The V end was cut by 4 bases, the J end by 2 bases, with 12 bases between. The germline V gene encodes CDR1 MNHNS and CDR2 SASEGT. The CDR3 is 14 residues long. As DNA, the CDR3 is TGTGCCAGCAGTGGTCGGACAAACACCTACGAGCAGTACTTC. The encoded protein is CASSGRTNTYEQYF.

The CDR3 DNA reads TGTGCCAGCAGCTTACGAGGGGGCTTCGTCACAGATACGCAGTATTTT. Translating it yields CASSLRGGFVTDTQYF. This rearrangement joins TRBV7-3 to TRBJ2-3; 7 nucleotides align to TRBD1. V lost 2 bases and J lost 2; bases outside the gene matches: 7. Germline-derived CDR1 and CDR2 are SGHTA and FQGTGA. CDR3 length: 16 amino acids.

V gene TRBV7-2 combines with J gene TRBJ2-7; TRBD2 agrees at 8 bases. The CDR3 runs 16 residues. Germline V gene lookup returns CDR1 SGHTA and CDR2 FQGNSA. The J segment lost 0 bases and the V segment lost 2 bases, leaving 6 bases of the junction unmatched. CDR3 in amino acids: CASSLSSGMSSYEQYF. DNA of the CDR3: TGTGCCAGCAGCTTAAGTAGCGGGATGAGCTCCTACGAGCAGTACTTC.

The chain links TRBV19 to TRBJ2-5; 9 bases are a match to TRBD1. The CDR3 covers 15 residues. Germline CDR1 reads LNHDA; CDR2 reads SQIVND (reference sequence). Trimming removed 3 bases from V and 7 bases from J; junction bases left unmatched: 9. The CDR3 sequence is CASSIGTGLPLTQYF. CDR3 sequence (DNA): TGTGCCAGTAGTATTGGGACAGGGCTCCCCCTGACCCAGTACTTC.

This clone was seen a handful of times. The gene calls are TRBV10-3 and TRBJ1-1; possibly TRBD1 for D (6 bases). Germline V gene data show CDR1 as ENHRY and CDR2 as SYGVKD. This CDR3 comprises 14 residues. The V end lost 7 bases, the J end lost 6 bases, and 18 bases lay between the germline ends. This CDR3 is CAIIGNREWSEAFF. The CDR3 nucleotides read TGTGCCATCATTGGCAACAGGGAATGGTCTGAAGCTTTCTTT.

This sequence joins TRBV5-6 and TRBJ2-7; the match to TRBD1 covers 9 bases. The junction had 0 bases not matched to a gene; V was cut back by 4 bases and J by 1 base. The CDR3 length is 13 residues. CDR1 is SGHDT, CDR2 YYEEEE, per germline. CDR3 nucleotide sequence: TGTGCCAGCAGCGGACAGGGGTCCTACGAGCAGTACTTC. The encoded protein is CASSGQGSYEQYF.

In its sample, this clone was seen a few times. V gene TRBV6-1 combines with J gene TRBJ1-2; a possible D gene is TRBD1 (5 bases). Trimming pared 1 base from V and 7 bases from J, leaving 13 bases between. Germline V lookup: CDR1 MNHNS, CDR2 SASEGT. The CDR3 spans 14 residues. DNA for the CDR3: TGTGCCAGCAGTGAAGGCTGGGGCCAGGGTGGCTACACCTTC. Translating gives CASSEGWGQGGYTF.

There are a few counts of this clone. The chain is built from TRBV29-1 and TRBJ1-1; D call uncertain. The CDR3 consists of 12 residues. The V and J ends lost 6 bases and 2 bases respectively, with 10 bases between them. The germline V gene has CDR1 SQVTM and CDR2 ANQGSEA. CDR3 sequence: CSVSRINTEAFF. CDR3 DNA sequence: TGCAGCGTGTCCAGGATTAACACTGAAGCTTTCTTT.

This chain uses TRBV4-2 with TRBJ2-7, with 11 bases fitting TRBD1. J gave up 4 bases and V 1 base, and 0 bases lay outside the gene matches. The CDR3 consists of 14 residues. The germline V gene encodes CDR1 LGHNA and CDR2 YNFKEQ. The CDR3 sequence: CASSQGDRGYEQYF. In DNA form, the CDR3 reads TGTGCCAGCAGCCAAGGGGACAGGGGGTACGAGCAGTACTTC.

The chain links TRBV18 to TRBJ2-3; TRBD2 matches 8 bases. From germline, CDR1 is KGHSH and CDR2 LQKENI. The CDR3 has 15 amino acids. J lost 3 bases, V lost 3 bases, and 5 bases had no gene match. CDR3 nucleotide sequence: TGTGCCAGCTCACCCAACAGCGGGGGTACAGATACGCAGTATTTT. It specifies CASSPNSGGTDTQYF.

This clone has just a few counts. The V gene is TRBV9, the J gene TRBJ1-1; D may be TRBD1 (6 bases). V gave up 4 bases and J gave up 6 bases, with 22 bases separating them. There are 16 residues in the CDR3. Germline-derived CDR1 and CDR2 are SGDLS and YYNGEE. The CDR3 loop is CASSSNSQGFGAEAFF. The CDR3 coding sequence is TGTGCCAGCAGCTCCAACTCGCAGGGGTTCGGGGCTGAAGCTTTCTTT.

The chain employs TRBV5-8 and TRBJ2-7; D is possibly TRBD1 (6 bases). Trimming left V 0 bases short and J 5 bases short, with 18 bases between. CDR1 and CDR2 from the germline V gene are SGHTS and YDEGEE. The CDR3 is 16 amino acids. Here the CDR3 DNA reads TGTGCCAGCAGCTTGGATCCTTTGGGGGCTGTAAACGAGCAGTACTTC. Translating gives CASSLDPLGAVNEQYF.

The genes are TRBV7-2 and TRBJ2-2; TRBD2 is a possible D gene (7 bases). The CDR3 runs 16 residues. From germline, CDR1 is SGHTA and CDR2 FQGNSA. With 3 bases removed from V and 6 bases from J, the gap between germline ends came to 17 bases. The CDR3 bases are TGTGCCAGCAGCTTGTCCCGAGGGGGGGAACCCGGGGAGCTGTTTTTT. Amino acids: CASSLSRGGEPGELFF.

The chain links TRBV11-2 to TRBJ1-2; 11 nucleotides match TRBD1. J lost 5 bases, V lost 5 bases, and 16 bases had no gene match. CDR1 is SGHAT and CDR2 is FQNNGV in the germline V gene. The CDR3 is 18 amino acids. In DNA form, the CDR3 reads TGTGCCAGCAGCCCCACGGGGACAGGGGGATTCTTAGGATATGGCTACACCTTC. The encoded protein is CASSPTGTGGFLGYGYTF.

The J gene is TRBJ2-7, the V gene TRBV18; 9 bases are a match to TRBD1. This CDR3 is built from 14 residues. V lost 3 bases and J lost 6; bases outside the gene matches: 6. The germline V gene encodes CDR1 KGHSH and CDR2 LQKENI. The CDR3 region is CASSPGQGGREQYF. CDR3 coding DNA: TGTGCCAGCTCACCGGGACAGGGCGGTCGCGAGCAGTACTTC.

This clone was detected only once. This chain links TRBV6-5 with TRBJ2-1; 10 bases align to TRBD2. From germline, CDR1 is MNHEY and CDR2 SVGAGI. Unmatched junction bases numbered 4, after V lost 6 bases and J lost 2 bases. CDR3 length: 15 residues. CDR3 DNA sequence: TGTGCCAGCAGAATAAGCGGGGGGGCCTACAATGAGCAGTTCTTC. It yields the protein CASRISGGAYNEQFF.

The chain carries TRBV21-1 and TRBJ2-5; the tabulated D call, TRBD1, remains unverified against the DNA. TRBV21-1 is flagged as a pseudogene. The CDR3 sequence is 14 residues long. CDR3 sequence (DNA): TGTGCCAGCGCGGGACAGGGGGCGAGGGAGACCCAGTACTTC. This translates into CASAGQGARETQYF.

The rearrangement links TRBV19 to TRBJ2-1; TRBD2 matches at 9 bases. The CDR3 has 16 amino acids. From germline, CDR1 is LNHDA and CDR2 SQIVND (reference sequence). J lost 4 bases, V lost 3 bases, and 7 bases had no gene match. The CDR3 DNA is TGTGCCAGTAGTATGGTAGCGGGAGATCGGTACAATGAGCAGTTCTTC. Translated, it gives CASSMVAGDRYNEQFF.

This rearrangement joins TRBV28 to TRBJ2-4; 10 positions agree with TRBD2. The CDR3 has 15 residues. Germline V lookup: CDR1 MDHEN, CDR2 SYDVKM. J lost 6 bases, V lost 6 bases, and 8 bases had no gene match. CDR3 nucleotide sequence: TGTGCCAGCAGCCAAGCGGGAGGGCCCGGAAACATTCAGTACTTC. Translation: CASSQAGGPGNIQYF.